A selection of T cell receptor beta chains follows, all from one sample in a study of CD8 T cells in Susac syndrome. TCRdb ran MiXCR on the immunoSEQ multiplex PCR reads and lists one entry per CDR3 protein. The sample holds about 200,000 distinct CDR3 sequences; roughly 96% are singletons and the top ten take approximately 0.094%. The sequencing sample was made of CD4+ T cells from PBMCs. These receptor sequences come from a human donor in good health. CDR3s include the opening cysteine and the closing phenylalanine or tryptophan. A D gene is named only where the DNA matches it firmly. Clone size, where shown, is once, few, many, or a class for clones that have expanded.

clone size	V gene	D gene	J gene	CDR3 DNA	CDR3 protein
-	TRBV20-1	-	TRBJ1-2	TGCAGTGCCAGGACGCCCGCCTATGGCTACACCTTC	CSARTPAYGYTF
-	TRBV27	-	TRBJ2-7	TGTGCCAGCAGTCTTGTTGCGGCGAAACCCTACGAGCAGTACTTC	CASSLVAAKPYEQYF
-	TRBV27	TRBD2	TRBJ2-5	TGTGCCAGCAGTGGACTAGCCCAAGAGACCCAGTACTTC	CASSGLAQETQYF
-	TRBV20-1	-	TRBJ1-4	TGCAGTGCCGTACCACAGGGAGAAAAACTGTTTTTT	CSAVPQGEKLFF
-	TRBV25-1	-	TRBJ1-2	TGTGCCAGCAGTGAGCCCGGACAGCCCAGGATAGGTGGCTACACCTTC	CASSEPGQPRIGGYTF
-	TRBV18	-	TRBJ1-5	TGTGCCAGCTCACCGGTTAGCAATCAGCCCCAGCATTTT	CASSPVSNQPQHF
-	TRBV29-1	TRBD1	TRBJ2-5	TGCAGCGTCGCGACAGGGGGCCAGGAGACCCAGTACTTC	CSVATGGQETQYF
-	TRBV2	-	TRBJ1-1	TGTGCCAGCATCCCGGGCAGGGCGAACACTGAAGCTTTCTTT	CASIPGRANTEAFF
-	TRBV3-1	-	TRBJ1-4	TGTGCCAGCAGCCCCCCGACAGGCCGGGAAAAACTGTTTTTT	CASSPPTGREKLFF
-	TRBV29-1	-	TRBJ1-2	TGCAGCGTTGATCCTTCGGGGGAGGATGGCTACACCTTC	CSVDPSGEDGYTF
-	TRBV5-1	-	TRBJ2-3	TGCGCCAGCAGCTTGGAATGGGATACGCAGTATTTT	CASSLEWDTQYF
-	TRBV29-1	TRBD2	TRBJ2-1	TGCAGCGTCGCCCGACTAGCGGGGGCAAGCGATGAGCAGTTCTTC	CSVARLAGASDEQFF
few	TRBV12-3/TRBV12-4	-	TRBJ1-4	TGTGCCAGCAGTTTAGGAGGGGAAAAACTGTTTTTT	CASSLGGEKLFF
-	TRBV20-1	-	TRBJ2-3	TGCAGTGCTAGAGACGGGGGAGGCACAGATACGCAGTATTTT	CSARDGGGTDTQYF
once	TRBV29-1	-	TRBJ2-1	TGCAGCGTTGCCCCCAGGGAGAGGGCAGTGGGCAATGAGCAGTTCTTC	CSVAPRERAVGNEQFF
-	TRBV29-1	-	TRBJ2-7	TGCAGCGCAAGGCAGGGAGGTTTCTCCTACGAGCAGTACTTC	CSARQGGFSYEQYF
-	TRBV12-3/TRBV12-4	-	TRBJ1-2	TGTGCCAGCAGCCGATCCTTGCAGGGTTTTCGTGGCTACACCTTC	CASSRSLQGFRGYTF
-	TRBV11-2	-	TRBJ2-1	TGTGCCAGCAGCTTAGGTCAGGGGGGCGTGCAGTTCTTC	CASSLGQGGVQFF
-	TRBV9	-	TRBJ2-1	TGTGCCAGCAGCGTAAGACAGGGAGGGAATGAGCAGTTCTTC	CASSVRQGGNEQFF
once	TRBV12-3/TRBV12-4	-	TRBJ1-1	TGTGCCAGCAGCTTAGACTGGGTGGACACTGAAGCTTTCTTT	CASSLDWVDTEAFF
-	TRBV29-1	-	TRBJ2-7	TGCAGCGTTGATCTGGACGCAGGCTACGAGCAGTACTTC	CSVDLDAGYEQYF
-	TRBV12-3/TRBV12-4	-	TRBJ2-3	TGTGCCAGCATCCTGGGCGGAGATACGCAGTATTTT	CASILGGDTQYF
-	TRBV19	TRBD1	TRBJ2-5	TGTGCCAGCCGGGACAGGGTAGGAGAGACCCAGTACTTC	CASRDRVGETQYF
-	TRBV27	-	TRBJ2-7	TGTGCCAGCAGCCGGGACCCGAACTACGAGCAGTACTTC	CASSRDPNYEQYF
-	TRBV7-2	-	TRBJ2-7	TGTGCCAGCAGCTTTGAGGTTAAGCAGTACTTC	CASSFEVKQYF
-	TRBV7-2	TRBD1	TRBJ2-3	TGTGCCAGCAGACCCCGGACAGGAGAGAGCACAGATACGCAGTATTTT	CASRPRTGESTDTQYF
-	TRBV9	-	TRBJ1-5	TGTGCCAGCAGCGTAGACAGTAGCAATCAGCCCCAGCATTTT	CASSVDSSNQPQHF
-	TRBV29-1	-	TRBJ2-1	TGCAGCGTTGAGGCCTTTGGGGCTTACAATGAGCAGTTCTTC	CSVEAFGAYNEQFF
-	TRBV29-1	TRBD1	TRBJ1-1	TGCAGCGTTGACCAAACAGGGGGCACTGAAGCTTTCTTT	CSVDQTGGTEAFF
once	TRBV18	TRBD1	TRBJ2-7	TGTGCCAGCTCTCCATTGTCGGGACAGGGTTCCTACGAGCAGTACTTC	CASSPLSGQGSYEQYF
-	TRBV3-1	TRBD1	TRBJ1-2	TGTGCCAGCAGCCAAGTACAGGGGATCGATGGCTACACCTTC	CASSQVQGIDGYTF
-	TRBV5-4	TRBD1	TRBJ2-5	TGTGCCAGCAGCGCCCGGGACAGACAAGAGACCCAGTACTTC	CASSARDRQETQYF
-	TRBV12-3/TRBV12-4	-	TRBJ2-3	TGTGCCAGCAGTTTCTCCCCCACAGATACGCAGTATTTT	CASSFSPTDTQYF
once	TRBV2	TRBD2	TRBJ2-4	TGTGCCAGCAGTGATCGGCAGCGGGGGCGTGGAAACATTCAGTACTTC	CASSDRQRGRGNIQYF
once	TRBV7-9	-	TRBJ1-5	TGTGCCAGCAGCTTAGTAGCAGCCCCTAAGCCCCAGCATTTT	CASSLVAAPKPQHF
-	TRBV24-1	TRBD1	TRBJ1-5	TGTGCCACCAGTGATTCCGGGACAGGGTATGGCAATCAGCCCCAGCATTTT	CATSDSGTGYGNQPQHF
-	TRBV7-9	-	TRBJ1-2	TGTGCCAGCAGCTTAGAGGTACTGAGTTTTCGCCCCAACTATGGCTACACCTTC	CASSLEVLSFRPNYGYTF
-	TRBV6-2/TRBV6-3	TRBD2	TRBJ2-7	TGTGCCAGCAGCCCCGAGCGGGGGAGCTACGAGCAGTACTTC	CASSPERGSYEQYF
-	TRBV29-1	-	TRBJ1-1	TGCAGCGTTGTACAGGTCCACACTGAAGCTTTCTTT	CSVVQVHTEAFF
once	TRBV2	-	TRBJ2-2	TGTGCCAGCAGACGATTCACCGGGGAGCTGTTTTTT	CASRRFTGELFF
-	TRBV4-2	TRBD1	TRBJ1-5	TGTGCCAGCAGCCAAGATTCGGGACAGGGCTTTCAGCCCCAGCATTTT	CASSQDSGQGFQPQHF
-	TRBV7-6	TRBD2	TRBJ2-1	TGTGCCAGCAGCCCATATACCCGAGGACTAGTCTGGAATGAGCAGTTCTTC	CASSPYTRGLVWNEQFF
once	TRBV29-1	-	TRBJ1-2	TGCAGCGCCCTCCAGGTCCAGGGGAATGGCTACACCTTC	CSALQVQGNGYTF
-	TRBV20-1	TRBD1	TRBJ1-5	TGCAGTGTGGGCAGGGGACAGGGGTCGTATCAGCCCCAGCATTTT	CSVGRGQGSYQPQHF
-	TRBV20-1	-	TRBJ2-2	TGCAGTGCTAGCGGGAAAACCCCGAACACCGGGGAGCTGTTTTTT	CSASGKTPNTGELFF
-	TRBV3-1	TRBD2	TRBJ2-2	TGTGCCAGCAGCCGCCCTAGCGGGAGTGGGGAGCTGTTTTTT	CASSRPSGSGELFF
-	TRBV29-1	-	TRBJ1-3	TGCAGCGTTGTAGGCAGCTCCTCTGGAAACACCATATATTTT	CSVVGSSSGNTIYF
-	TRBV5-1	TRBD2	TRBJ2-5	TGCGCCAGCAGCTCGGGGGGGATCCAAGAGACCCAGTACTTC	CASSSGGIQETQYF
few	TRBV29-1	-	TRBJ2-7	TGCAGCGTTCGGGAGAGCTACGAGCAGTACTTC	CSVRESYEQYF
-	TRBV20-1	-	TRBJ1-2	TGCAGTGCTAGAGGAGTGAACTATGGCTACACCTTC	CSARGVNYGYTF
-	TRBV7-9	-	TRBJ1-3	TGTGCCAGCAGCGCTAGGACGGCCACCTCTGGAAACACCATATATTTT	CASSARTATSGNTIYF
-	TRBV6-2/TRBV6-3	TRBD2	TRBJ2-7	TGTGCCAGCAGTTACTACCGGGGGGGCCAGGACGAGCAGTACTTC	CASSYYRGGQDEQYF
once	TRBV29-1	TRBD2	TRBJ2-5	TGCAGCGTTGGGGTAGCGGGAGGGTGGAGAGAGACCCAGTACTTC	CSVGVAGGWRETQYF
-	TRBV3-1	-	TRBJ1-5	TGTGCCAGCAGCCAATCTAGGCAGCCCCAGCATTTT	CASSQSRQPQHF
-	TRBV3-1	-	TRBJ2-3	TGTGCCAGCAGCCCGCTGGACACAGATACGCAGTATTTT	CASSPLDTDTQYF
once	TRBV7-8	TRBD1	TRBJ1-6	TGTGCCAGCAGCTATCCTCTCGACAGGGGGCGTTCACCCCTCCACTTT	CASSYPLDRGRSPLHF